Presented here are 30 T cell receptor beta chains from one specimen sequenced in a study of cytomegalovirus exposure and HLA in healthy donors. Primers included in the PCR were 60 Vbeta and 13 Jbeta primers. Generated by immunoSEQ multiplex PCR, the TCRdb table keeps only in-frame clones and is missing some. In the table there are 250,000 to 350,000 clones, 80% of which are singletons. The sample comprised PBMCs. These receptors all come from a girl aged 2 to 10 in good health and CMV-seronegative.

The genes are TRBV7-9 and TRBJ2-7, with 9 bases aligning to TRBD1. CDR1 SEHNR and CDR2 FQNEAQ come from the germline V gene (reference sequence). The CDR3 sequence is 15 residues long. Unmatched junction bases numbered 8, after V lost 2 bases and J lost 6 bases. As DNA, the CDR3 is TGTGCCAGCAGCTTAATGGGGACAGGGCAGGGCGAGCAGTACTTC. This encodes CASSLMGTGQGEQYF.

This clone was seen a few times. The chain combines TRBV19 with TRBJ2-3; 13 bases map to TRBD2. J was trimmed by 4 bases and V by 5 bases; bases with no gene match: 3. Germline-derived CDR1 and CDR2 are LNHDA and SQIVND (reference sequence). The CDR3 runs to 15 residues. The CDR3 sequence: CASSRTSGGADTQYF. DNA of the CDR3: TGTGCCAGTAGTCGGACTAGCGGGGGCGCAGATACGCAGTATTTT.

The V and J genes are TRBV4-1 and TRBJ2-3, with TRBD2 as a possible D gene (6 bases). The germline CDR1 and CDR2 sequences are MGHRA and YSYEKL. The V end was cut by 8 bases, the J end by 4 bases, with 25 bases between. The CDR3 covers 17 residues. CDR3 protein: CASGSPNTGEVSDTQYF. Written as DNA, the CDR3 is TGCGCCAGCGGTTCCCCCAACACGGGGGAAGTTTCAGATACGCAGTATTTT.

This clone was counted a few times. The CDR3 coding sequence is TGCGCCAGCAGCCAAGATGGGGGGGGACTAGCGGTTTACAATGAGCAGTTCTTC. This codes for CASSQDGGGLAVYNEQFF. The V call is TRBV4-1, the J call TRBJ2-1, with 11 nucleotides matching TRBD2. J lost 4 bases, V lost 0 bases, and 8 bases had no gene match. Germline lookup yields CDR1 MGHRA and CDR2 YSYEKL. The CDR3 contains 18 residues.

The chain uses TRBV5-1 and TRBJ2-7; 10 positions agree with TRBD2. Looked up from germline, CDR1 is SGHRS and CDR2 is YFSETQ. This CDR3 comprises 16 residues. Unmatched junction bases numbered 9, after V lost 4 bases and J lost 2 bases. CDR3 protein: CASSPLGLAGAYEQYF. CDR3 sequence (DNA): TGCGCCAGCAGCCCGTTAGGGCTAGCGGGAGCCTACGAGCAGTACTTC. The whole variable domain, remainder taken from reference TRBV5-1 and TRBJ2-7, is KAGVTQTPRYLIKTRGQQVTLSCSPISGHRSVSWYQQTPGQGLQFLFEYFSETQRNKGNFPGRFSGRQFSNSRSEMNVSTLELGDSALYLCASSPLGLAGAYEQYFGPGTRLTVT.

The V call is TRBV7-6, the J call TRBJ1-2; no definite D call. V was clipped by 6 bases and J by 0 bases, with 8 bases between them. In germline, CDR1 is SGHVS, CDR2 FNYEAQ. The CDR3 sequence is 13 residues long. The CDR3 protein is CASRGPANYGYTF. The CDR3 bases are TGTGCCAGCAGGGGCCCAGCTAACTATGGCTACACCTTC. The full variable domain, rest sourced from reference TRBV7-6 and TRBJ1-2, is GAGVSQSPRYKVTKRGQDVALRCDPISGHVSLYWYRQALGQGPEFLTYFNYEAQQDKSGLPNDRFSAERPEGSISTLTIQRTEQRDSAMYRCASRGPANYGYTFGSGTRLTVV.

This chain joins TRBV2 and TRBJ2-7; the D is unclear. This CDR3 is 12 amino acids long. V dropped 4 bases and J dropped 3 bases, with 7 bases sitting between them. The germline gives CDR1 SNHLY, CDR2 FYNNEI. The CDR3, as DNA: TGTGCCAGCAGTGTGAACTTCTACGAGCAGTACTTC. Amino acids: CASSVNFYEQYF.

This chain uses TRBV7-3 with TRBJ2-1; D ambiguous. Germline V gene data show CDR1 as SGHTA and CDR2 as FQGTGA. Trimming took 4 bases from V and 5 from J, leaving 6 bases between them. The CDR3 runs 12 residues. CDR3 sequence (DNA): TGTGCCAGCAGCTCCCAAAACAATGAGCAGTTCTTC. It specifies CASSSQNNEQFF.

The V call is TRBV5-6, the J call TRBJ2-7; D is uncertain. The CDR3 length is 14 residues. Germline-derived CDR1 and CDR2 are SGHDT and YYEEEE. Trimming shortened V by 6 bases and J by 0 bases, and 13 bases separated the two germline ends. The CDR3, as DNA: TGTGCCAGCACAAAATATATGAGCTCCTACGAGCAGTACTTC. Its translation is CASTKYMSSYEQYF. Full variable domain (outside the CDR3, taken from reference TRBV5-6 and TRBJ2-7): DAGVTQSPTHLIKTRGQQVTLRCSPKSGHDTVSWYQQALGQGPQFIFQYYEEEERQRGNFPDRFSGHQFPNYSSELNVNALLLGDSALYLCASTKYMSSYEQYFGPGTRLTVT.

The gene calls are TRBV9 and TRBJ2-5; TRBD2 might be the D (7 bases). V was shortened by 0 bases and J by 5 bases, with 14 bases between the two germline ends. Looked up from germline, CDR1 is SGDLS and CDR2 is YYNGEE. The CDR3 extends over 15 amino acids. The CDR3 loop is CASSVVAGAGETQYF. The CDR3 nucleotides are TGTGCCAGCAGCGTAGTGGCGGGGGCAGGTGAGACCCAGTACTTC.

V gene TRBV28 combines with J gene TRBJ1-2; D remains ambiguous. V lost 1 base to trimming and J lost 4 bases, with 10 bases between them. This CDR3 contains 14 residues. The germline CDR1 and CDR2 sequences are MDHEN and SYDVKM. The CDR3 region has the DNA TGTGCCAGCAGTTTATCCCCAGGACTCTATGGCTACACCTTC. Residues: CASSLSPGLYGYTF.

The chain employs TRBV7-2 and TRBJ2-3, with TRBD2 matching 8 bases. Germline loops: CDR1 SGHTA, CDR2 FQGNSA. The CDR3 is 13 residues long. V trimming: 8 bases; J trimming: 0 bases; junction bases outside the gene matches: 1. CDR3 bases: TGTGCCAGCCGACTAGCGAGCACAGATACGCAGTATTTT. Residues: CASRLASTDTQYF. Complete variable domain (other parts from reference TRBV7-2 and TRBJ2-3): GAGVSQSPSNKVTEKGKDVELRCDPISGHTALYWYRQSLGQGLEFLIYFQGNSAPDKSGLPSDRFSAERTGGSVSTLTIQRTQQEDSAVYLCASRLASTDTQYFGPGTRLTVL.

J is TRBJ2-1 and V is TRBV27; TRBD2 matches 13 bases. V dropped 2 bases and J dropped 6; count of bases not matched to a gene: 4. CDR3 length equals 16 residues. Per germline, CDR1 MNHEY and CDR2 SMNVEV (reference sequence). CDR3 protein: CASSLILAGGPNEQFF. The CDR3 coding sequence is TGTGCCAGCAGTTTAATACTAGCGGGAGGGCCCAATGAGCAGTTCTTC.

The chain carries TRBV19 and TRBJ2-1; TRBD2 matches at 10 bases. Trimming at V came to 9 bases and at J to 8 bases, leaving 10 bases not matched to a gene. Germline-derived CDR1 and CDR2 are LNHDA and SQIVND (reference sequence). The CDR3 sequence is 14 residues long. The CDR3 protein is CASRQRGGVDEQFF. The CDR3 bases are TGTGCCAGCCGACAGCGGGGGGGAGTAGATGAGCAGTTCTTC.

The chain employs TRBV14 and TRBJ2-5; a possible D gene is TRBD2 (5 bases). Trimming cost V 3 bases and J 2 bases, with 13 bases left between them. The CDR3 covers 15 residues. The germline gives CDR1 SGHDN, CDR2 FVKESK. The CDR3 bases are TGTGCCAGCAGCCACCCCGCGGAGGTTCAAGAGACCCAGTACTTC. The encoded protein is CASSHPAEVQETQYF.

This clone was seen a handful of times. This chain connects TRBV4-1 to TRBJ2-1, with 7 bases lining up with TRBD2. The length of the CDR3 is 16 residues. Germline CDR1 reads MGHRA; CDR2 reads YSYEKL. The trim removed 0 bases at V and 3 bases at J, leaving 5 bases unmatched. The DNA for the CDR3 is TGCGCCAGCAGCCAAGAGGGGGACTACTACTACAATGAGCAGTTCTTC. Its translation: CASSQEGDYYYNEQFF.

V is TRBV10-2 and J is TRBJ2-7; TRBD2 matches at 12 bases. The CDR3 totals 15 residues. Unmatched junction bases numbered 7, after V lost 6 bases and J lost 4 bases. Germline CDR1 is WSHSY and CDR2 is SAAADI. The CDR3 DNA reads as TGCGCCAGCAGAGGGACTAGCGGGCGGACTTACGAGCAGTACTTC. Residues: CASRGTSGRTYEQYF.

The V gene is TRBV7-9, the J gene TRBJ2-1; TRBD1 aligns across 12 bases. Germline values: CDR1 SEHNR, CDR2 FQNEAQ (reference sequence). This CDR3 region has 17 residues. V dropped 1 base and J dropped 2; count of bases not matched to a gene: 3. The CDR3 nucleotides read TGTGCCAGCAGCTTAGAGGGGACAGGGGGCCCCTACAATGAGCAGTTCTTC. It yields the protein CASSLEGTGGPYNEQFF.

This chain uses TRBV5-1 with TRBJ2-7; D uncertain. CDR1 SGHRS and CDR2 YFSETQ come from the germline V gene. Trimming stripped 3 bases from V and 6 bases from J, with 10 bases between. This CDR3 region has 12 residues. CDR3 DNA: TGCGCCAGCAGCTCCCAGTCCCTCGAGCAGTACTTC. It yields the protein CASSSQSLEQYF.

The rearrangement joins TRBV18 to TRBJ2-7, with TRBD2 matching over 13 bases. The CDR3 contains 15 residues. V trimming: 3 bases; J trimming: 4 bases; junction bases outside the gene matches: 3. Germline V gene data show CDR1 as KGHSH and CDR2 as LQKENI. The CDR3 DNA reads as TGTGCCAGCTCACCTGAACTAGCGGGAGGGTACGAGCAGTACTTC. It yields the protein CASSPELAGGYEQYF.

V usage is TRBV19 and J usage is TRBJ2-7, with D possibly TRBD2 on 6 matching bases. The CDR3 is made up of 14 amino acids. The V end was cut by 1 base, the J end by 1 base, with 8 bases between. Germline V gene sequence: CDR1 LNHDA, CDR2 SQIVND (reference sequence). Written as DNA, the CDR3 is TGTGCCAGTAGTATAGGGGGAGGTTCCTACGAGCAGTACTTC. Translated: CASSIGGGSYEQYF.

The chain joins TRBV19 to TRBJ2-5, with 9 bases matching TRBD2. Germline CDR1 is LNHDA and CDR2 is SQIVND (reference sequence). Trimming cost V 2 bases and J 3 bases; bases outside gene matches: 1. The CDR3 loop spans 14 amino acids. CDR3 DNA sequence: TGTGCCAGTAGTATACTAGCGGGAAAAGAGACCCAGTACTTC. This codes for CASSILAGKETQYF.

The chain joins TRBV7-9 to TRBJ2-7, with 7 bases fitting TRBD1. Per the germline V gene, CDR1 is SEHNR and CDR2 is FQNEAQ (reference sequence). V lost 0 bases, J lost 2 bases, and 1 base stayed unmatched. The CDR3 runs 14 residues. The CDR3 loop reads CASSLAGQAYEQYF. Here the CDR3 DNA reads TGTGCCAGCAGCTTAGCCGGACAGGCCTACGAGCAGTACTTC.

The chain couples TRBV5-1 to TRBJ2-1; 7 nucleotides agree with TRBD2. V shed 1 base and J 2 bases; nucleotides not matched to a gene: 6. Per germline, CDR1 SGHRS and CDR2 YFSETQ. This CDR3 has 16 amino acids. In DNA, the CDR3 is TGCGCCAGCAGCTTGTCTAGCGGCTGGGCCTACAATGAGCAGTTCTTC. Amino acids: CASSLSSGWAYNEQFF.

This rearrangement joins TRBV2 to TRBJ2-5, with 8 positions matching TRBD2. The CDR3 is 14 amino acids. With 7 bases clipped from V and 1 base from J, the junction kept 5 bases outside the gene matches. CDR1 and CDR2 (germline): SNHLY, FYNNEI. The CDR3 DNA follows: TGTGCCAGCACCCCAGCGGGGGCCCAAGAGACCCAGTACTTC. It encodes CASTPAGAQETQYF.

The chain recombines TRBV4-1 with TRBJ2-7, with TRBD1 as a possible D gene (6 bases). The CDR3 has 17 amino acids. Germline assignment: CDR1 MGHRA and CDR2 YSYEKL. V dropped 2 bases and J dropped 0 bases, with 17 bases sitting between them. The CDR3 spells CASSQWSAGVSSYEQYF. Here the CDR3 DNA reads TGCGCCAGCAGCCAATGGTCAGCAGGGGTAAGCTCCTACGAGCAGTACTTC.

CDR3 sequence: CASSQLVNTEAFF. For the CDR3, the DNA is TGCGCCAGCAGCCAACTCGTCAACACTGAAGCTTTCTTT. The V call is TRBV4-1, the J call TRBJ1-1; D not resolved. The CDR3 extends over 13 amino acids. Trimming took off 2 bases at V and 2 bases at J, with 6 bases between the two ends. Germline loops: CDR1 MGHRA, CDR2 YSYEKL.

The chain is built from TRBV28 and TRBJ2-7; D is possibly TRBD2 (5 bases). CDR1 is MDHEN and CDR2 is SYDVKM in the germline V gene. Deletions cut 3 bases from V and 5 bases from J, with 11 bases between. The CDR3 length is 13 residues. The CDR3 nucleotides are TGTGCCAGCAGTTTTAGGGAGACCCACGAGCAGTACTTC. It translates to CASSFRETHEQYF.

A note on this clone: Other nucleotide sequences from this sample produce the same CDR3. The chain combines TRBV11-2 with TRBJ1-1, with D perhaps matching TRBD1 (5 bases). Germline CDR1 reads SGHAT; CDR2 reads FQNNGV. Trimming removed 5 bases from V and 7 bases from J, with 14 bases in between. This CDR3 has 13 amino acids. This CDR3 is CASSPNTDSEAFF. The DNA for the CDR3 is TGTGCCAGCAGCCCAAACACCGACAGTGAAGCTTTCTTT. Looking up the rest from reference TRBV11-2 and TRBJ1-1 gives the full variable domain: EAGVAQSPRYKIIEKRQSVAFWCNPISGHATLYWYQQILGQGPKLLIQFQNNGVVDDSQLPKDRFSAERLKGVDSTLKIQPAKLEDSAVYLCASSPNTDSEAFFGQGTRLTVV.

The chain joins TRBV9 to TRBJ2-7; TRBD2 agrees at 8 bases. CDR1 SGDLS and CDR2 YYNGEE come from the germline V gene. CDR3 length equals 13 residues. V trimming: 0 bases; J trimming: 7 bases; junction bases outside the gene matches: 3. The DNA for the CDR3 is TGTGCCAGCAGCGTAGGAGCGGGGGATGAGCAGTACTTC. This translates into CASSVGAGDEQYF.